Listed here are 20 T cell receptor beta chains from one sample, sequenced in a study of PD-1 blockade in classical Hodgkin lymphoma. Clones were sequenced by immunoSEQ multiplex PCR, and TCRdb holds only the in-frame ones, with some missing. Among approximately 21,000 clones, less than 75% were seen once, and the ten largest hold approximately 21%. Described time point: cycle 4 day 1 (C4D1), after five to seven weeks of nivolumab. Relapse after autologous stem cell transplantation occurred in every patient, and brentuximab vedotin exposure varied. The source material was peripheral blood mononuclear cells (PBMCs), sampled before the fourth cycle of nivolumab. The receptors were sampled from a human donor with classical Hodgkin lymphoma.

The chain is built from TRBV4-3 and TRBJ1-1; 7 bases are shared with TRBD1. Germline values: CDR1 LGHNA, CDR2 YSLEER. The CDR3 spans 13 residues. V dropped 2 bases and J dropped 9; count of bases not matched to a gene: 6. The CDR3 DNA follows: TGCGCCAGCAGCCAAAGGGGGGACAGCAAAGCTTTCTTT. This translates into CASSQRGDSKAFF.

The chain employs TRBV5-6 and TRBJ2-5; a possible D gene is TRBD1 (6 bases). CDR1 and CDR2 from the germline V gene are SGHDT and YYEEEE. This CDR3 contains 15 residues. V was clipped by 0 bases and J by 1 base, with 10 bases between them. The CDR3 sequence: CASSLGSGVQETQYF. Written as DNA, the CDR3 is TGTGCCAGCAGCTTGGGTTCAGGGGTCCAAGAGACCCAGTACTTC.

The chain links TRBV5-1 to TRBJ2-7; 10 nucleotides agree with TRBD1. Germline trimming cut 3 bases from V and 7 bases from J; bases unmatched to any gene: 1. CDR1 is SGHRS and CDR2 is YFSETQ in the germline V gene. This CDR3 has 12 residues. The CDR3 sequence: CASSWDRGEQYF. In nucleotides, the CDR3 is TGCGCCAGCAGCTGGGACAGGGGAGAGCAGTACTTC.

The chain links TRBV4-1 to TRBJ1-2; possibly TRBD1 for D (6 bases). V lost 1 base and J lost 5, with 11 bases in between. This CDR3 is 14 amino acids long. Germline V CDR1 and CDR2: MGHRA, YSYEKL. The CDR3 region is CASSQGGGYYGYTF. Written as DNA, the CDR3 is TGCGCCAGCAGCCAAGGAGGGGGATATTATGGCTACACCTTC.

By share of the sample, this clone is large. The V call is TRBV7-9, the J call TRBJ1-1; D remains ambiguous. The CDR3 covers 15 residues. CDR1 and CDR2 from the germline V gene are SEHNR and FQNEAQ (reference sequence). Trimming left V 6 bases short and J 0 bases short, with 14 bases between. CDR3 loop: CASSLSEGMNTEAFF. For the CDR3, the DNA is TGTGCCAGCAGTCTGTCTGAGGGAATGAACACTGAAGCTTTCTTT. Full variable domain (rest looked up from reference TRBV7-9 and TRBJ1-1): DTGVSQNPRHKITKRGQNVTFRCDPISEHNRLYWYRQTLGQGPEFLTYFQNEAQLEKSRLLSDRFSAERPKGSFSTLEIQRTEQGDSAMYLCASSLSEGMNTEAFFGQGTRLTVV.

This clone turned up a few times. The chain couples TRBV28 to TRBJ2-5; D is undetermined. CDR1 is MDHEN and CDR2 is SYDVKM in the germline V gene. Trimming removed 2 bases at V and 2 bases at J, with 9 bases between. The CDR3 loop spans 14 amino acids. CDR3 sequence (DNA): TGTGCCAGCAGTTTACGGCTTCTACAAGAGACCCAGTACTTC. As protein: CASSLRLLQETQYF.

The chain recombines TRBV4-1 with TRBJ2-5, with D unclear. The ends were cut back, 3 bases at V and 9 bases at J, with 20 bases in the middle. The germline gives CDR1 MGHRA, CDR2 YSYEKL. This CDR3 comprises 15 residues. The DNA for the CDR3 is TGCGCCAGCAGCCACCGAACTGACACGATGGGTTCCCAGTACTTC. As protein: CASSHRTDTMGSQYF.

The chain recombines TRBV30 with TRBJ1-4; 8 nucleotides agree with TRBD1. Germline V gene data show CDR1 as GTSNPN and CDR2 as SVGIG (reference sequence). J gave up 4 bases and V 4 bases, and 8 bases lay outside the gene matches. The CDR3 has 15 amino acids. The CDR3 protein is CAWKEGQADNEKLFF. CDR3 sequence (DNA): TGTGCCTGGAAAGAGGGACAGGCGGATAATGAAAAACTGTTTTTT.

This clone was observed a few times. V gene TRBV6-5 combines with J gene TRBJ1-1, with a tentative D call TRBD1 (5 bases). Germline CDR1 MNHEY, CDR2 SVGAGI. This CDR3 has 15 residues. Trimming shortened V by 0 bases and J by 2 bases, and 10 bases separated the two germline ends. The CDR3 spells CASSYSWGINTEAFF. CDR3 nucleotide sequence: TGTGCCAGCAGTTACTCGTGGGGGATCAACACTGAAGCTTTCTTT.

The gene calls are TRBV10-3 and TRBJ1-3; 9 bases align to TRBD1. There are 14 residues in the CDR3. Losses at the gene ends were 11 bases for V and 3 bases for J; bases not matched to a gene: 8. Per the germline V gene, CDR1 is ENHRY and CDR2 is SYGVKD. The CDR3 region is CASTGTGFGNTIYF. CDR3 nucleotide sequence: TGTGCCTCGACCGGGACAGGGTTTGGAAACACCATATATTTT.

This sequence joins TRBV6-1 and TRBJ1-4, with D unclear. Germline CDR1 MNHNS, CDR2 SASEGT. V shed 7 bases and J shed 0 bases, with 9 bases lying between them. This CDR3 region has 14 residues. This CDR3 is CASKFGATNEKLFF. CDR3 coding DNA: TGTGCCAGCAAGTTCGGGGCAACTAATGAAAAACTGTTTTTT.

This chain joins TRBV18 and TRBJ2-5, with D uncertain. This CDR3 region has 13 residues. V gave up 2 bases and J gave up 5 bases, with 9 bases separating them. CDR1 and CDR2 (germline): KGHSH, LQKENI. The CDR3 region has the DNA TGTGCCAGCTCACCAACATTGGTGGAGACCCAGTACTTC. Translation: CASSPTLVETQYF.

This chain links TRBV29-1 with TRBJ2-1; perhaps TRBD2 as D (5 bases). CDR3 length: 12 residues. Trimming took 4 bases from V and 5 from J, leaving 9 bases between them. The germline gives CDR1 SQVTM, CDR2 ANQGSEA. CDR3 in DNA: TGCAGCGTTGGGAGGACGGACAATGAGCAGTTCTTC. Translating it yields CSVGRTDNEQFF.

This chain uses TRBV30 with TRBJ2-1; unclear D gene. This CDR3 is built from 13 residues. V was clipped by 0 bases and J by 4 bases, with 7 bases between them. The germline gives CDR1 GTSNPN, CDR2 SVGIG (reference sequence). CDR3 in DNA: TGTGCCTGGAGTGTGTACCTGTACAATGAGCAGTTCTTC. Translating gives CAWSVYLYNEQFF. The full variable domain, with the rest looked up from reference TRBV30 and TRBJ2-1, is SQTIHQWPATLVQPVGSPLSLECTVEGTSNPNLYWYRQAAGRGLQLLFYSVGIGQISSEVPQNLSASRPQDRQFILSSKKLLLSDSGFYLCAWSVYLYNEQFFGPGTRLTVL.

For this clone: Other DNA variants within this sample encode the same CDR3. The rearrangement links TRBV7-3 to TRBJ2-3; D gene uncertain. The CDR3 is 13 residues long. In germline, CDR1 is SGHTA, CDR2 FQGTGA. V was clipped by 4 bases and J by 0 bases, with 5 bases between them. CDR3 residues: CASSSASTDTQYF. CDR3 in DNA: TGTGCCAGCAGCTCAGCTAGCACAGATACGCAGTATTTT.

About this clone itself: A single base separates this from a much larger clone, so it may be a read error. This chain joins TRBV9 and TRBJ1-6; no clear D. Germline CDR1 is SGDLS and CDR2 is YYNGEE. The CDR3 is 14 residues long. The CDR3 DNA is TGTGCCGGCAGCGGGAACACCTCCTTTTCACCCCTCCACTTT. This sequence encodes CAGSGNTSFSPLHF.

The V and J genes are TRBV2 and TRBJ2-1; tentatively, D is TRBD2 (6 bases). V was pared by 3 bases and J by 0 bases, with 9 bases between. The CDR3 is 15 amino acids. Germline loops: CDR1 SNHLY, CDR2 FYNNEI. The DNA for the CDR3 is TGTGCCAGCAGTGATGTGGGGGGCTCCTACAATGAGCAGTTCTTC. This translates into CASSDVGGSYNEQFF.

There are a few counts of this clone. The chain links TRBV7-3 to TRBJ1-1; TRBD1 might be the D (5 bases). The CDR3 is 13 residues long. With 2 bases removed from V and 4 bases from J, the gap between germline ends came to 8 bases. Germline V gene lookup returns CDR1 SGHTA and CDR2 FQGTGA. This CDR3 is CASSLDRLTEAFF. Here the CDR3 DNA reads TGTGCCAGCAGCTTAGACAGACTCACTGAAGCTTTCTTT. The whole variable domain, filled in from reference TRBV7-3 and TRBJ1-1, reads GAGVSQTPSNKVTEKGKYVELRCDPISGHTALYWYRQSLGQGPEFLIYFQGTGAADDSGLPNDRFFAVRPEGSVSTLKIQRTERGDSAVYLCASSLDRLTEAFFGQGTRLTVV.

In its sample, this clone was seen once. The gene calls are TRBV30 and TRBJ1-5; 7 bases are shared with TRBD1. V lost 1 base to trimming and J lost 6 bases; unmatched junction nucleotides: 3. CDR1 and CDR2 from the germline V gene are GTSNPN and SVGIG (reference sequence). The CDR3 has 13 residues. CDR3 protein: CAWSEQGLQPQHF. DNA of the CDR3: TGTGCCTGGAGTGAACAGGGGCTTCAGCCCCAGCATTTT.

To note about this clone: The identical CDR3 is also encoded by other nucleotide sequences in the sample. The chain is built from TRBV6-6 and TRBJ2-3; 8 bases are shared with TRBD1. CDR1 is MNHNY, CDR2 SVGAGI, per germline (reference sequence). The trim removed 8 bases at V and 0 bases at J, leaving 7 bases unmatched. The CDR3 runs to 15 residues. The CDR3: CASSGGGSSTDTQYF. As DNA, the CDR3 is TGTGCCAGCTCAGGGGGCGGTTCTAGCACAGATACGCAGTATTTT.